The clone carrying this TCR beta chain showed up just a few times. Its antigen is unidentified. PCR amplification relied on 60 Vbeta primers (plus 13 Jbeta primers). Method: immunoSEQ multiplex PCR; TCRdb's copy keeps in-frame clones and lacks some. The sample includes roughly 170,000 clones, around 74% of them seen just once. CDR1 SEHNR and CDR2 FQNEAQ come from the germline V gene (reference sequence). This CDR3 spans 14 amino acids. J gave up 6 bases and V 6 bases, and 10 bases lay outside the gene matches. The data are from a study of cytomegalovirus exposure and HLA in healthy donors. Study overall: Among the 398 genotyped donors, 81% were placed in the Caucasian-associated ancestry cluster.

Study-wide results and caveats: Overall, roughly 170 TCR beta chains were annotated as cytomegalovirus-associated. Analysis was carried out at a later point, and it linked a missense DCLRE1C variant to TCR beta V- and J-gene trimming.

V gene TRBV7-9 combines with J gene TRBJ1-2; 7 bases agree with TRBD1. The sequencing input was PBMCs. This TCR came from a female donor in good health and CMV-seronegative. CDR3 coding DNA: TGTGCCAGCAGTGATACCGGGACAGAGCATGGCTACACCTTC. Protein product: CASSDTGTEHGYTF.